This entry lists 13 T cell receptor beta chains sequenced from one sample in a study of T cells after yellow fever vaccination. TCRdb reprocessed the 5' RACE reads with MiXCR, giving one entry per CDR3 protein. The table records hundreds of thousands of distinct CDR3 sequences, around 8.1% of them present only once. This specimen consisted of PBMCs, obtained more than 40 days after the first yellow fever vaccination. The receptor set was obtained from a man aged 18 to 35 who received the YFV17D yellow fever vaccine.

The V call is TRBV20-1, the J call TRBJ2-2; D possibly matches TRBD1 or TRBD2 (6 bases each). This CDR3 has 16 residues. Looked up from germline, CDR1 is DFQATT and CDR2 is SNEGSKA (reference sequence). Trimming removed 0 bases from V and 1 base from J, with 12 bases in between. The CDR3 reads CSAREGGRGNTGELFF. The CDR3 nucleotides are TGCAGTGCTAGAGAGGGGGGCCGAGGGAACACCGGGGAGCTGTTTTTT.

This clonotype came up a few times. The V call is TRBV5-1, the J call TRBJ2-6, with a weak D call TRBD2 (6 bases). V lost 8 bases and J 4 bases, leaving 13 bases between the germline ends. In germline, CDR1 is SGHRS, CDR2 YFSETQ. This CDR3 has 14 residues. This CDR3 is CASTERAGANVLTF. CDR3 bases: TGCGCCAGTACCGAGCGGGCGGGGGCCAACGTCCTGACTTTC.

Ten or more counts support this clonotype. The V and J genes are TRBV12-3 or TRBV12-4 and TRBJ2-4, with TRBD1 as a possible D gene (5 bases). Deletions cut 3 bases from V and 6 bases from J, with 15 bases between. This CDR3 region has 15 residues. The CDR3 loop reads CASSFMGQGRNIQYF. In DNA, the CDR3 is TGTGCCAGCAGTTTCATGGGCCAGGGTAGAAACATTCAGTACTTC.

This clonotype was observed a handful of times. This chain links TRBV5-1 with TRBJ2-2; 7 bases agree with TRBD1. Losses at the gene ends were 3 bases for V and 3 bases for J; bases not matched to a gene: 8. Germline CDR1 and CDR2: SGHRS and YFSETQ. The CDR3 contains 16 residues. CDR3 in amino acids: CASSSRPGGDTGELFF. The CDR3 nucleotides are TGCGCCAGCAGCTCAAGGCCAGGGGGAGACACCGGGGAGCTGTTTTTT.

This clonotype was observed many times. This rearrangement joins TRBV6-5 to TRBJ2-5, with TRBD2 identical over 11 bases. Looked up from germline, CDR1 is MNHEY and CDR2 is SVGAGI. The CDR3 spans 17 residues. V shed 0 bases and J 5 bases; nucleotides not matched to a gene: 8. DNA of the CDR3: TGTGCCAGCAGTTACTCAAGTAGCGGGGGGGCCCGTGAGACCCAGTACTTC. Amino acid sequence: CASSYSSSGGARETQYF.

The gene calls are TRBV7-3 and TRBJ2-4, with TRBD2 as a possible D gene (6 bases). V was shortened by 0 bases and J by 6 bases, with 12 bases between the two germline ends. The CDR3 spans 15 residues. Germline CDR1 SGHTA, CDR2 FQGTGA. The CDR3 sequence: CASSLTGGSANIQYF. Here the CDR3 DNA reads TGTGCCAGCAGCTTAACGGGAGGATCGGCAAACATTCAGTACTTC.

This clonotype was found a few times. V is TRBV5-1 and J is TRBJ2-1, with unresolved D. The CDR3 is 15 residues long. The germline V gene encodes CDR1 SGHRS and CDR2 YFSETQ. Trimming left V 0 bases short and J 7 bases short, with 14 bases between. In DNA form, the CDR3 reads TGCGCCAGCAGCTTGGGGATAGGCCCGGGTAATGAGCAGTTCTTC. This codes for CASSLGIGPGNEQFF.

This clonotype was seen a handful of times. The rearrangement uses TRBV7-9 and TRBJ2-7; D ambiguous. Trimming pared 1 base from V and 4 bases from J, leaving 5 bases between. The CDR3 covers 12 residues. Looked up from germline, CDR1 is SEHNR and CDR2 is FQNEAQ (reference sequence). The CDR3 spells CASSLDFYEQYV. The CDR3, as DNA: TGTGCCAGCAGCTTAGACTTTTACGAGCAGTACGTC.

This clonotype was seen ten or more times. CDR3 protein: CASSLQGGYGYTF. CDR3 sequence (DNA): TGTGCCAGCAGCCTACAGGGGGGCTATGGCTACACCTTC. V and J are TRBV12-3 or TRBV12-4 and TRBJ1-2; 8 bases agree with TRBD1. V gave up 6 bases and J gave up 4 bases; unmatched junction bases: 4. CDR3 length: 13 amino acids.

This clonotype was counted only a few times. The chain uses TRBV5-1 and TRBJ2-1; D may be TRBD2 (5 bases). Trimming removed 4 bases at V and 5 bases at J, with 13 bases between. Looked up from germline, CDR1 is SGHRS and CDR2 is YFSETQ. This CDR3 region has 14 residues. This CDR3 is CASSRGYNNNEQFF. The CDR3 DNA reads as TGCGCCAGCAGCCGCGGGTATAACAACAATGAGCAGTTCTTC.

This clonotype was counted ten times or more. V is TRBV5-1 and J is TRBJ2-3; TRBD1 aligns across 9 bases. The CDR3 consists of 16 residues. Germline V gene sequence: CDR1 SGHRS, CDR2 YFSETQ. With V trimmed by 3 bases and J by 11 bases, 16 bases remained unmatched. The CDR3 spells CASSYLAGTGLPWQYF. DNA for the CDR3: TGCGCCAGCAGCTACCTCGCCGGGACAGGGTTGCCATGGCAGTATTTT. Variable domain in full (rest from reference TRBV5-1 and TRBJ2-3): KAGVTQTPRYLIKTRGQQVTLSCSPISGHRSVSWYQQTPGQGLQFLFEYFSETQRNKGNFPGRFSGRQFSNSRSEMNVSTLELGDSALYLCASSYLAGTGLPWQYFGPGTRLTVL.

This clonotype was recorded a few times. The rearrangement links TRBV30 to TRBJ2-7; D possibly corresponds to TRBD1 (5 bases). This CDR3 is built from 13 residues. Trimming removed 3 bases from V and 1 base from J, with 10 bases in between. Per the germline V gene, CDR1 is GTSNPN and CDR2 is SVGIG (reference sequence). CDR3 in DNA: TGTGCCTGGAGCCCGACAGTATCCTACGAGCAGTACTTC. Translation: CAWSPTVSYEQYF.

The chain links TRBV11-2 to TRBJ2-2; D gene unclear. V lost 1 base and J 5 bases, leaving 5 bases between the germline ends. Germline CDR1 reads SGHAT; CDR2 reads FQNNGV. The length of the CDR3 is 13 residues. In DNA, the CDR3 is TGTGCCAGCAGCTTAGGCAAGACCGGGGAGCTGTTTTTT. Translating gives CASSLGKTGELFF.